These 5 T cell receptor beta chains came from one sample sequenced in a study of blood T cell repertoires in COVID-19. Sequencing used immunoSEQ multiplex PCR; TCRdb keeps in-frame clones, though not all of them. The sample has about 160,000 clones; over 70% are singletons. Sequenced material: PBMCs or T cells enriched from blood (not recorded which). The source is a woman in her thirties or forties with acute COVID-19.

The chain has TRBV11-3 and TRBJ2-3; maybe TRBD1 (6 bases). The CDR3 contains 15 residues. Germline V gene lookup returns CDR1 SGHNT and CDR2 YENEEA. The V end was cut by 5 bases, the J end by 5 bases, with 17 bases between. The CDR3 nucleotides are TGTGCCAGCAGCGCGAGGATTCCAGGGGAAGATACGCAGTATTTT. It codes for CASSARIPGEDTQYF. Using reference TRBV11-3 and TRBJ2-3 for the parts outside the CDR3, the full variable domain is EAGVVQSPRYKIIEKKQPVAFWCNPISGHNTLYWYLQNLGQGPELLIRYENEEAVDDSQLPKDRFSAERLKGVDSTLKIQPAELGDSAVYLCASSARIPGEDTQYFGPGTRLTVL.

The J gene is TRBJ2-3, the V gene TRBV7-3; D is undetermined. Germline V CDR1 and CDR2: SGHTA, FQGTGA. V lost 1 base and J 1 base, leaving 9 bases between the germline ends. The CDR3 extends over 15 amino acids. The CDR3 coding sequence is TGTGCCAGCAGCTTAAGTTCAGAAGGCACAGATACGCAGTATTTT. Translation gives CASSLSSEGTDTQYF.

The chain has TRBV28 and TRBJ1-2, with D hard to call. CDR3 size: 14 residues. Deletions cut 5 bases from V and 6 bases from J, with 16 bases between. Germline V gene data show CDR1 as MDHEN and CDR2 as SYDVKM. In nucleotides, the CDR3 is TGTGCCAGCAGTCAAAGTCCCTTAGTAAATGGCTACACCTTC. Translated, it gives CASSQSPLVNGYTF.

The gene calls are TRBV11-3 and TRBJ2-1; D remains unclear. V lost 5 bases, J lost 4 bases, and 6 bases lay in between. Per the germline V gene, CDR1 is SGHNT and CDR2 is YENEEA. The CDR3 has 12 residues. This CDR3 is CASSPSYNEQFF. In DNA form, the CDR3 reads TGTGCCAGCAGCCCGAGTTACAATGAGCAGTTCTTC.

The chain is built from TRBV7-2 and TRBJ2-7; D is ambiguous. The CDR3 runs to 15 residues. V shed 5 bases and J shed 0 bases, with 14 bases lying between them. Per germline, CDR1 SGHTA and CDR2 FQGNSA. The DNA for the CDR3 is TGTGCCAGCAGCCGGAGACCAGATCCCTCCTACGAGCAGTACTTC. It yields the protein CASSRRPDPSYEQYF.